This T cell receptor beta chain was profiled in a study of T cells in localized non-small cell lung cancer. Study-wide findings and caveats: Owing to sequencing of a solitary tumor region, heterogeneity cannot be discounted. The highest T cell clonality was in uninvolved adjacent lung, above tumor. In adjacent lung appeared a median around 56 of the top 100 tumor clones.

The CDR3 totals 14 residues. Germline V lookup: CDR1 SGHTA, CDR2 FQGTGA. Deletions cut 5 bases from V and 4 bases from J, with 12 bases between. As to this clone: Its antigen is unidentified.

Data came from immunoSEQ multiplex PCR; TCRdb stores just in-frame clones and leaves some out. The sample holds some 39,000 clones; about 76% are singletons and the top ten take 30% to 35%. This receptor was taken from a woman aged 35-70 years with stage II squamous cell lung carcinoma. V gene TRBV7-3 combines with J gene TRBJ2-1, with D possibly being TRBD1 (6 bases). The sample was PBMCs, taken before any cancer treatment. As DNA, the CDR3 is TGTGCCAGCAGCACGGGACAAAGATACAATGAGCAGTTCTTC. Translation: CASSTGQRYNEQFF.